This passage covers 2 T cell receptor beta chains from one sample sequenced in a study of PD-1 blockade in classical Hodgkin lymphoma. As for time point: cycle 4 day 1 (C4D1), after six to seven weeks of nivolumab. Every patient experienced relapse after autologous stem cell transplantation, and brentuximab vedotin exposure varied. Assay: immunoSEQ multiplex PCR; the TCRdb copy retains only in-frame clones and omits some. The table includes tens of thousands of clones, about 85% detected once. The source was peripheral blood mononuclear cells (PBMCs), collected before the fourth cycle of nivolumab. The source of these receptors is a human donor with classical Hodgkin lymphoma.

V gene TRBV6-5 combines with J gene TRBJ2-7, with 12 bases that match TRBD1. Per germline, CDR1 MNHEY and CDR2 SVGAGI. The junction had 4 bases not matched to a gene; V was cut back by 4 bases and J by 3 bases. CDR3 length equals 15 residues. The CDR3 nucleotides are TGTGCCAGCAGTTCAAGGGACAGGGGGCACTACGAGCAGTACTTC. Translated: CASSSRDRGHYEQYF.

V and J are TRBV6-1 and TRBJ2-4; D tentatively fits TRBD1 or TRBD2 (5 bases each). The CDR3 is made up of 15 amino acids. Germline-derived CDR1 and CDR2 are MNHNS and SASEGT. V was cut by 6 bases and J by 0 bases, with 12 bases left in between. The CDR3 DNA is TGTGCCAGCAGCGGGGCGACATTAGCCAAAAACATTCAGTACTTC. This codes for CASSGATLAKNIQYF.